The 23 T cell receptor beta chains below all came from one sample that was sequenced in a study of cytomegalovirus exposure and HLA in healthy donors. Clones were read by immunoSEQ multiplex PCR, and TCRdb kept only the in-frame ones, dropping some. The table has around 190,000 clones, roughly 81% seen once. The specimen sequenced was PBMCs. These TCRs come from a woman in her 30s in good health and CMV-seronegative.

The gene calls are TRBV30 and TRBJ1-3; 8 bases match TRBD1. V shed 5 bases and J 3 bases; nucleotides not matched to a gene: 9. Germline lookup yields CDR1 GTSNPN and CDR2 SVGIG (reference sequence). The CDR3 sequence is 15 residues long. The CDR3 DNA sequence: TGTGCCTGGGCCGGACAGGGAGTGTTTGGAAACACCATATATTTT. It yields the protein CAWAGQGVFGNTIYF.

This sequence joins TRBV28 and TRBJ2-7, with D uncertain. This CDR3 region has 11 residues. The V end was cut by 3 bases, the J end by 2 bases, with 2 bases between. Germline V lookup: CDR1 MDHEN, CDR2 SYDVKM. CDR3 loop: CASSFAYEQYF. CDR3 nucleotide sequence: TGTGCCAGCAGTTTCGCCTACGAGCAGTACTTC.

The J gene is TRBJ1-4, the V gene TRBV30; no definite D call. From germline, CDR1 is GTSNPN and CDR2 SVGIG (reference sequence). The CDR3 is 14 residues long. Trimming shortened V by 0 bases and J by 8 bases, and 13 bases separated the two germline ends. The CDR3 sequence is CAWSVLSRREKLFF. The DNA for the CDR3 is TGTGCCTGGAGTGTTTTGTCTCGCAGGGAAAAACTGTTTTTT.

The chain links TRBV5-6 to TRBJ2-1, with TRBD1 identical over 7 bases. The V and J ends lost 4 bases and 8 bases, in that order; junction bases with no gene match: 15. The CDR3 is 16 residues long. Germline-derived CDR1 and CDR2 are SGHDT and YYEEEE. The CDR3 is CASSPLTGPHRHEQFF. The DNA of the CDR3 is TGTGCCAGCAGCCCATTGACAGGGCCCCATAGGCATGAGCAGTTCTTC.

The chain recombines TRBV29-1 with TRBJ1-1, with D possibly being TRBD1 (6 bases). This CDR3 has 13 residues. CDR1 SQVTM and CDR2 ANQGSEA come from the germline V gene. Trimming pared 3 bases from V and 5 bases from J, leaving 13 bases between. The CDR3 DNA reads as TGCAGCGTTGATGGGCAGGGGCGGACTGAAGCTTTCTTT. This codes for CSVDGQGRTEAFF. The complete variable domain, with remaining parts taken from reference TRBV29-1 and TRBJ1-1, reads SAVISQKPSRDICQRGTSLTIQCQVDSQVTMMFWYRQQPGQSLTLIATANQGSEATYESGFVIDKFPISRPNLTFSTLTVSNMSPEDSSIYLCSVDGQGRTEAFFGQGTRLTVV.

The chain employs TRBV27 and TRBJ2-7; 7 bases align to TRBD2. The CDR3 is made up of 16 amino acids. With 8 bases clipped from V and 0 bases from J, the junction kept 13 bases outside the gene matches. Germline V gene sequence: CDR1 MNHEY, CDR2 SMNVEV (reference sequence). This chain's CDR3 is CASAPRGTINSYEQYF. The DNA for the CDR3 is TGTGCCAGCGCACCTCGCGGGACTATTAACTCCTACGAGCAGTACTTC.

V usage is TRBV4-2 and J usage is TRBJ2-7; the D gene is possibly TRBD2 (6 bases). The germline gives CDR1 LGHNA, CDR2 YNFKEQ. Trimming stripped 4 bases from V and 0 bases from J, with 10 bases between. The CDR3 has 14 residues. In DNA, the CDR3 is TGTGCCAGCAGCCGGGACTCCCCCTCCTACGAGCAGTACTTC. Its translation: CASSRDSPSYEQYF.

CDR3 sequence reads: CASTSRDRGYEQYF. For the CDR3, the DNA is TGTGCCAGCACATCCCGGGACAGGGGCTACGAGCAGTACTTC. The V call is TRBV6-1, the J call TRBJ2-7, with TRBD1 matching 10 bases. The CDR3 is 14 residues long. The germline V gene encodes CDR1 MNHNS and CDR2 SASEGT. V lost 7 bases to trimming and J lost 3 bases; unmatched junction nucleotides: 6.

The chain employs TRBV19 and TRBJ2-7, with D possibly TRBD2 on 6 matching bases. V shed 7 bases and J shed 0 bases, with 19 bases lying between them. Germline CDR1 LNHDA, CDR2 SQIVND (reference sequence). The length of the CDR3 is 16 residues. The CDR3 bases are TGTGCCAGTACCCCCCGGGGGACCCAAAGCTCCTACGAGCAGTACTTC. It yields the protein CASTPRGTQSSYEQYF. The whole variable domain, filled in from reference TRBV19 and TRBJ2-7, reads DGGITQSPKYLFRKEGQNVTLSCEQNLNHDAMYWYRQDPGQGLRLIYYSQIVNDFQKGDIAEGYSVSREKKESFPLTVTSAQKNPTAFYLCASTPRGTQSSYEQYFGPGTRLTVT.

The V call is TRBV30, the J call TRBJ2-3; 8 nucleotides line up with TRBD2. In germline, CDR1 is GTSNPN, CDR2 SVGIG (reference sequence). The ends lost 6 bases at V and 0 bases at J; junction bases unmatched: 8. This CDR3 is 15 amino acids long. This CDR3 is CACRGAGASTDTQYF. DNA for the CDR3: TGTGCCTGCCGCGGAGCGGGGGCTAGCACAGATACGCAGTATTTT.

The chain recombines TRBV2 with TRBJ2-6; TRBD1 aligns across 7 bases. The CDR3 has 17 residues. The trim removed 5 bases at V and 0 bases at J, leaving 7 bases unmatched. Germline V gene data show CDR1 as SNHLY and CDR2 as FYNNEI. CDR3 nucleotide sequence: TGTGCCAGCAGTAGCGACAGGGCAGTCTCTGGGGCCAACGTCCTGACTTTC. Translated: CASSSDRAVSGANVLTF. Full variable domain (remainder filled in from reference TRBV2 and TRBJ2-6): EPEVTQTPSHQVTQMGQEVILRCVPISNHLYFYWYRQILGQKVEFLVSFYNNEISEKSEIFDDQFSVERPDGSNFTLKIRSTKLEDSAMYFCASSSDRAVSGANVLTFGAGSRLTVL.

The rearrangement uses TRBV5-6 and TRBJ1-1, with 9 bases lining up with TRBD1. Germline trimming cut 0 bases from V and 3 bases from J; bases unmatched to any gene: 6. CDR1 and CDR2 from the germline V gene are SGHDT and YYEEEE. CDR3 size: 16 residues. The CDR3 here is CASSLEWTGEYTEAFF. CDR3 DNA sequence: TGTGCCAGCAGCTTGGAGTGGACAGGGGAGTACACTGAAGCTTTCTTT.

V and J are TRBV5-6 and TRBJ2-7; 7 bases map to TRBD1. The CDR3 contains 15 residues. Trimming cost V 4 bases and J 4 bases; bases outside gene matches: 11. In germline, CDR1 is SGHDT, CDR2 YYEEEE. CDR3 in amino acids: CASSAPNRGGYEQYF. As DNA, the CDR3 is TGTGCCAGCAGCGCCCCCAACAGGGGCGGGTACGAGCAGTACTTC.

The chain is built from TRBV11-2 and TRBJ2-3, with a possible D match to TRBD2 (6 bases). V was cut by 4 bases and J by 2 bases, with 22 bases left in between. Germline loops: CDR1 SGHAT, CDR2 FQNNGV. The CDR3 covers 18 residues. The CDR3 region has the DNA TGTGCCAGCAGCTCGACTTCCTCCGGAGGGAGGAACACAGATACGCAGTATTTT. Translation gives CASSSTSSGGRNTDTQYF.

This clone was picked up a small number of times. The rearrangement joins TRBV9 to TRBJ1-5; D is uncertain. Trimming took 1 base from V and 4 from J, leaving 6 bases between them. CDR3 length: 13 residues. CDR1 SGDLS and CDR2 YYNGEE come from the germline V gene. For the CDR3, the DNA is TGTGCCAGCAGCGTAATCGGTAATCAGCCCCAGCATTTT. Amino acid sequence: CASSVIGNQPQHF.

The V call is TRBV6-1, the J call TRBJ2-1, with TRBD2 matching 8 bases. V lost 8 bases to trimming and J lost 7 bases; unmatched junction nucleotides: 10. The CDR3 consists of 14 residues. CDR1 is MNHNS and CDR2 is SASEGT in the germline V gene. CDR3 coding DNA: TGTGCCAGCGCAGCGGGAGCCCTTGGGAATGAGCAGTTCTTC. Encoded protein: CASAAGALGNEQFF.

The V gene is TRBV5-1, the J gene TRBJ2-1; 9 nucleotides agree with TRBD2. CDR3 size: 16 residues. CDR1 and CDR2 from the germline V gene are SGHRS and YFSETQ. V shed 0 bases, J shed 6 bases, and the junction held 7 bases outside the gene matches. CDR3 sequence: CASSLEASGTFNEQFF. DNA of the CDR3: TGCGCCAGCAGCTTGGAGGCTAGCGGGACCTTCAATGAGCAGTTCTTC.

The chain joins TRBV5-4 to TRBJ2-5; TRBD2 matches 12 bases. Germline V gene lookup returns CDR1 SGHNT and CDR2 YYREEE (reference sequence). Unmatched junction bases numbered 2, after V lost 0 bases and J lost 5 bases. The CDR3 is made up of 15 amino acids. The CDR3 DNA reads as TGTGCCAGCAGCTTGGGACTAGCGGGGGACGAGACCCAGTACTTC. Translated, it gives CASSLGLAGDETQYF.

The chain couples TRBV5-1 to TRBJ1-2, with D unresolved. V dropped 7 bases and J dropped 4 bases, with 20 bases sitting between them. This CDR3 is built from 15 residues. Germline lookup yields CDR1 SGHRS and CDR2 YFSETQ. CDR3 DNA sequence: TGCGCCAGCTCCCCCGGAGGAACTGTATCCTATGGCTACACCTTC. Protein product: CASSPGGTVSYGYTF.

The CDR3 loop is CASSDSGLLGYGYTF. DNA of the CDR3: TGTGCCAGCAGTGATTCAGGGTTGCTCGGCTATGGCTACACCTTC. The V and J genes are TRBV2 and TRBJ1-2; maybe TRBD1 (5 bases). V was pared by 3 bases and J by 4 bases, with 15 bases between. CDR3 length equals 15 residues. In germline, CDR1 is SNHLY, CDR2 FYNNEI.

V is TRBV6-1 and J is TRBJ1-1; unclear D gene. The CDR3 covers 14 residues. The V end was cut by 2 bases, the J end by 7 bases, with 14 bases between. CDR1 and CDR2 (germline): MNHNS, SASEGT. The CDR3 loop is CASSESYGRLEAFF. In DNA, the CDR3 is TGTGCCAGCAGTGAATCTTACGGGAGACTTGAAGCTTTCTTT.

The chain is built from TRBV5-1 and TRBJ2-5; 9 bases are shared with TRBD1. V was pared by 6 bases and J by 2 bases, with 8 bases of the junction left unmatched. CDR3 length: 15 amino acids. Germline V gene lookup returns CDR1 SGHRS and CDR2 YFSETQ. CDR3 nucleotide sequence: TGCGCCAGCACGTTACCGACAGGGGGACAAGAGACCCAGTACTTC. Translation gives CASTLPTGGQETQYF.

The chain uses TRBV5-1 and TRBJ2-1, with D possibly being TRBD2 (6 bases). V was cut by 3 bases and J by 0 bases, with 13 bases left in between. The CDR3 spans 16 residues. Germline V CDR1 and CDR2: SGHRS, YFSETQ. The CDR3 loop reads CASSYLAVSSYNEQFF. Written as DNA, the CDR3 is TGCGCCAGCAGCTACTTAGCGGTAAGCTCCTACAATGAGCAGTTCTTC.